The 20 T cell receptor beta chains below come from one sample, sequenced in a study of CD8 T cells in ankylosing spondylitis. TCRdb redid the calling of the 5' RACE reads with MiXCR, one entry per CDR3 protein. The data contain tens of thousands of distinct CDR3 sequences, approximately 10% of them singletons. Input material: blood, either unsorted or a sorted T cell fraction (not recorded which). The receptors stem from a male donor with ankylosing spondylitis or in good health (not recorded which).

Ten or more counts support this clonotype. This sequence joins TRBV11-2 and TRBJ2-2; 8 bases map to TRBD1. This CDR3 has 15 amino acids. The germline CDR1 and CDR2 sequences are SGHAT and FQNNGV. Trimming removed 4 bases from V and 4 bases from J; junction bases left unmatched: 5. The CDR3 bases are TGTGCCAGCAGCTCAGGGGGCGCCGGCACCGGGGAGCTGTTTTTT. It is translated as CASSSGGAGTGELFF.

Comment on this clonotype: This may stem from a read error, because a much larger clone lies one nucleotide away. The V gene is TRBV7-2, the J gene TRBJ1-2; D remains ambiguous. Germline V gene data show CDR1 as SGHTA and CDR2 as FQGNSA. The CDR3 contains 13 residues. The CDR3 reads CASNLVAASGYTF. In nucleotides, the CDR3 is TGTGCCAGCAACTTAGTAGCGGCCTCTGGCTACACCTTC.

In this sample, this clonotype turned up many times. The gene calls are TRBV3-1 and TRBJ2-1; D is ambiguous. Germline V gives CDR1 LGHDT, CDR2 YNNKEL (reference sequence). The CDR3 is 12 residues long. Trimming took 3 bases from V and 6 from J, leaving 6 bases between them. The DNA of the CDR3 is TGTGCCAGCAGCCAGCTGGCCAATGAGCAGTTCTTC. Protein product: CASSQLANEQFF.

Only a few counts were recorded for this clonotype. The J gene is TRBJ2-7, the V gene TRBV2; D is undetermined. The CDR3 is 14 amino acids. The V end lost 5 bases, the J end lost 0 bases, and 11 bases lay between the germline ends. From germline, CDR1 is SNHLY and CDR2 FYNNEI. The CDR3 here is CASSFVFSSYEQYF. The CDR3 DNA sequence: TGTGCCAGCAGTTTTGTCTTCAGCTCCTACGAGCAGTACTTC. Supplemented by reference TRBV2 and TRBJ2-7, the full variable domain reads EPEVTQTPSHQVTQMGQEVILRCVPISNHLYFYWYRQILGQKVEFLVSFYNNEISEKSEIFDDQFSVERPDGSNFTLKIRSTKLEDSAMYFCASSFVFSSYEQYFGPGTRLTVT.

There are many counts of this clonotype. The rearrangement joins TRBV20-1 to TRBJ2-1; 9 bases are a match to TRBD2. V lost 6 bases and J lost 7; bases outside the gene matches: 16. From germline, CDR1 is DFQATT and CDR2 SNEGSKA (reference sequence). The CDR3 loop spans 16 amino acids. The DNA for the CDR3 is TGCAGTGCCACCCGGCCACTAGCGGGCCCCGGGAATGAGCAGTTCTTC. Translation: CSATRPLAGPGNEQFF.

This clonotype was seen many times. The chain employs TRBV30 and TRBJ1-2; D unresolved. In germline, CDR1 is GTSNPN, CDR2 SVGIG (reference sequence). This CDR3 has 17 amino acids. V was clipped by 0 bases and J by 1 base, with 18 bases between them. The CDR3 nucleotides are TGTGCCTGGAGTGTACTCCCACGACGCGATTTTAACTATGGCTACACCTTC. Residues: CAWSVLPRRDFNYGYTF.

The rearrangement joins TRBV2 to TRBJ1-4, with a weak D call TRBD1 (5 bases). The germline V and J ends were trimmed by 4 bases and 5 bases, with 11 bases remaining between them. The germline V gene has CDR1 SNHLY and CDR2 FYNNEI. The CDR3 spans 14 residues. The CDR3, as DNA: TGTGCCAGCAGTGTCAGGGCGGGAAATGAAAAACTGTTTTTT. Translating it yields CASSVRAGNEKLFF.

The gene calls are TRBV3-1 and TRBJ2-1, with 8 nucleotides matching TRBD2. Losses at the gene ends were 0 bases for V and 10 bases for J; bases not matched to a gene: 5. Germline V gene data show CDR1 as LGHDT and CDR2 as YNNKEL (reference sequence). The CDR3 extends over 14 amino acids. The CDR3 DNA follows: TGTGCCAGCAGCCAAGATGGACTAGCTAGGGAGCAGTTCTTC. Protein product: CASSQDGLAREQFF.

This clonotype was seen repeatedly, ten times or more. The genes are TRBV5-1 and TRBJ2-7, with TRBD1 as a possible D gene (6 bases). Looked up from germline, CDR1 is SGHRS and CDR2 is YFSETQ. V shed 0 bases and J shed 2 bases, with 12 bases lying between them. The CDR3 consists of 15 residues. CDR3 loop: CASSLEDRTTYEQYF. DNA of the CDR3: TGCGCCAGCAGCTTGGAAGACAGGACAACCTACGAGCAGTACTTC.

The chain joins TRBV5-1 to TRBJ1-4, with TRBD1 as a possible D gene (6 bases). The CDR3 has 14 amino acids. Germline CDR1 and CDR2: SGHRS and YFSETQ. V shed 6 bases and J shed 4 bases, with 13 bases lying between them. CDR3 residues: CASTRGRDNEKLFF. The CDR3 DNA is TGCGCCAGCACCCGGGGGCGCGATAATGAAAAACTGTTTTTT.

This chain connects TRBV5-1 to TRBJ1-2, with TRBD1 matching 9 bases. J lost 2 bases, V lost 0 bases, and 8 bases had no gene match. The CDR3 is 17 amino acids. Germline V lookup: CDR1 SGHRS, CDR2 YFSETQ. The CDR3 loop is CASSLVPPGQGNYGYTF. The DNA of the CDR3 is TGCGCCAGCAGCTTGGTCCCTCCCGGACAGGGGAACTATGGCTACACCTTC.

There are a few counts of this clonotype. The V gene is TRBV2, the J gene TRBJ2-1, with 11 positions matching TRBD2. Germline V gene sequence: CDR1 SNHLY, CDR2 FYNNEI. Germline trimming cut 6 bases from V and 8 bases from J; bases unmatched to any gene: 9. CDR3 length: 15 amino acids. CDR3 in DNA: TGTGCCAGCAGCGCTACTAGCGGGGGTTTGTATGAGCAGTTCTTC. Residues: CASSATSGGLYEQFF.

This clonotype was observed at least ten times. This chain links TRBV5-1 with TRBJ2-3, with D perhaps assigned TRBD1 or TRBD2 (6 bases each). The CDR3 has 15 amino acids. Between the trimmed V and J ends, which lost 0 bases and 4 bases, there was a span of 12 bases. Germline loops: CDR1 SGHRS, CDR2 YFSETQ. Written as DNA, the CDR3 is TGCGCCAGCAGCTTGGCGGGGGCAAGCCCAGATACGCAGTATTTT. Translated: CASSLAGASPDTQYF. Looking up the rest from reference TRBV5-1 and TRBJ2-3 gives the full variable domain: KAGVTQTPRYLIKTRGQQVTLSCSPISGHRSVSWYQQTPGQGLQFLFEYFSETQRNKGNFPGRFSGRQFSNSRSEMNVSTLELGDSALYLCASSLAGASPDTQYFGPGTRLTVL.

The rearrangement links TRBV14 to TRBJ2-7; TRBD2 is a possible D gene (5 bases). The CDR3 contains 16 residues. Trimming took off 3 bases at V and 1 base at J, with 16 bases between the two ends. Germline CDR1 SGHDN, CDR2 FVKESK. CDR3 in amino acids: CASSQDAAGLSYEQYF. In DNA form, the CDR3 reads TGTGCCAGCAGCCAGGATGCTGCGGGTCTATCCTACGAGCAGTACTTC. Drawing the rest from reference TRBV14 and TRBJ2-7, the complete variable domain is EAGVTQFPSHSVIEKGQTVTLRCDPISGHDNLYWYRRVMGKEIKFLLHFVKESKQDESGMPNNRFLAERTGGTYSTLKVQPAELEDSGVYFCASSQDAAGLSYEQYFGPGTRLTVT.

The table lists this clonotype with many counts. J is TRBJ2-5 and V is TRBV29-1; D is possibly TRBD1 (6 bases). The germline V and J ends were trimmed by 4 bases and 5 bases, with 11 bases remaining between them. Looked up from germline, CDR1 is SQVTM and CDR2 is ANQGSEA. The CDR3 length is 12 residues. The CDR3 spells CSVADSGETQYF. The DNA for the CDR3 is TGCAGCGTTGCGGACAGTGGGGAGACCCAGTACTTC. The full variable domain, completed using reference TRBV29-1 and TRBJ2-5, is SAVISQKPSRDICQRGTSLTIQCQVDSQVTMMFWYRQQPGQSLTLIATANQGSEATYESGFVIDKFPISRPNLTFSTLTVSNMSPEDSSIYLCSVADSGETQYFGPGTRLLVL.

There are a few counts of this clonotype. The rearrangement links TRBV20-1 to TRBJ1-2, with TRBD1 as a possible D gene (6 bases). Germline loops: CDR1 DFQATT, CDR2 SNEGSKA (reference sequence). The CDR3 extends over 12 amino acids. V was shortened by 0 bases and J by 4 bases, with 6 bases between the two germline ends. The CDR3 region has the DNA TGCAGTGCTAGAGACAGGGGCTATGGCTACACCTTC. It codes for CSARDRGYGYTF.

This clonotype was seen more than once but under ten times. This chain uses TRBV12-3 or TRBV12-4 with TRBJ2-6; a weak D match, TRBD1 (6 bases). Trimming pared 6 bases from V and 2 bases from J, leaving 26 bases between. The CDR3 sequence is 20 residues long. CDR3 coding DNA: TGTGCCAGCAGCGCGTCAGCAGGGGCCATGAAAATTACTGGGGCCAACGTCCTGACTTTC. As protein: CASSASAGAMKITGANVLTF.

The chain joins TRBV19 to TRBJ2-1, with 10 positions matching TRBD2. Germline CDR1 is LNHDA and CDR2 is SQIVND (reference sequence). The CDR3 is 16 residues long. Trimming at V came to 3 bases and at J to 2 bases, leaving 4 bases not matched to a gene. CDR3 sequence: CASSMGSGGPYNEQFF. The CDR3 DNA follows: TGTGCCAGTAGTATGGGTAGCGGGGGGCCCTACAATGAGCAGTTCTTC.

The chain couples TRBV7-6 to TRBJ1-5; D is perhaps TRBD1 (6 bases). Trimming cost V 1 base and J 6 bases, with 13 bases left between them. Germline V lookup: CDR1 SGHVS, CDR2 FNYEAQ. The CDR3 runs 15 residues. DNA of the CDR3: TGTGCCAGCAGCTTAGGGGGGGCGGGTATTCAGCCCCAGCATTTT. Protein product: CASSLGGAGIQPQHF.

This clonotype was seen repeatedly, ten times or more. The chain couples TRBV5-1 to TRBJ2-1; TRBD2 is a possible D gene (6 bases). This CDR3 has 15 residues. V dropped 4 bases and J dropped 2 bases, with 13 bases sitting between them. Germline loops: CDR1 SGHRS, CDR2 YFSETQ. CDR3 protein: CASSPTSEAYNEQFF. CDR3 DNA: TGCGCCAGCAGCCCGACTAGTGAAGCCTACAATGAGCAGTTCTTC.